This T cell receptor (beta chain) was observed in a study of shared clonotypes between healthy human individuals. TCRdb's copy holds only in-frame clones and misses some; the assay was immunoSEQ multiplex PCR. Among roughly 2,300,000 clones, about nine tenths were seen once, and the ten largest hold 0.37%. V shed 5 bases, J shed 0 bases, and the junction held 12 bases outside the gene matches. This CDR3 spans 17 amino acids. The germline gives CDR1 MGHRA, CDR2 YSYEKL. Points on this clone: As yet, its antigen is unknown.

Those who donated, Caucasian adults without exception, all lived in Nashville, Tennessee. General study results and limits: Clonotypes not shared had lower generation probabilities than those common to all four donors.

This chain connects TRBV4-1 to TRBJ1-1; 7 bases are a match to TRBD1. This sequence was found in a man between 18 and 29 years old in good health. Some clones in this sample may be carry-over from other donors' samples. Material: naive CD4+ T cells from PBMCs. The subset denotes: CD45RA+ positively selected. The CDR3 DNA reads TGCGCCAGCAGCACCCACAGGGGCCGGGAGATGAACACTGAAGCTTTCTTT. Translated: CASSTHRGREMNTEAFF.